Below are 23 T cell receptor beta chains sequenced from a single sample in a study of shared clonotypes between healthy human individuals. Using immunoSEQ multiplex PCR, the repertoire was profiled, and TCRdb retains in-frame clones only, with some absent. The profile covers roughly 1,500,000 clones, with just under 99% appearing a single time and around 0.38% taken by the ten largest. The sequenced sample was naive CD4+ T cells sorted from blood. Subset noted: CD45RA+ positively selected. The origin of the receptors is a man aged 25 to 45 in good health.

V and J are TRBV14 and TRBJ2-5; the D is unclear. V lost 2 bases, J lost 4 bases, and 8 bases lay in between. Germline V CDR1 and CDR2: SGHDN, FVKESK. CDR3 size: 13 residues. CDR3 sequence (DNA): TGTGCCAGCAGCCAAACAAGTCGAGAGACCCAGTACTTC. The encoded protein is CASSQTSRETQYF.

The rearrangement joins TRBV9 to TRBJ1-1; D call uncertain. CDR1 is SGDLS and CDR2 is YYNGEE in the germline V gene. The CDR3 runs 15 residues. The ends were cut back, 0 bases at V and 1 base at J, with 10 bases in the middle. The CDR3 region is CASSVDGFGNTEAFF. DNA for the CDR3: TGTGCCAGCAGCGTAGATGGGTTCGGGAACACTGAAGCTTTCTTT.

V is TRBV9 and J is TRBJ1-1, with 7 bases matching TRBD1. CDR1 and CDR2 from the germline V gene are SGDLS and YYNGEE. The CDR3 consists of 16 residues. V lost 3 bases, J lost 0 bases, and 8 bases stayed unmatched. In DNA form, the CDR3 reads TGTGCCAGCAGCGCGAGAGGGGACAGAGTGAACACTGAAGCTTTCTTT. This gives the protein CASSARGDRVNTEAFF.

This clone was counted once. The chain employs TRBV11-3 and TRBJ2-1; tentatively, D is TRBD1 (5 bases). The V gene's germline CDR1 is SGHNT and CDR2 YENEEA. V lost 4 bases to trimming and J lost 1 base, with 17 bases between them. This CDR3 comprises 17 residues. In nucleotides, the CDR3 is TGTGCCAGCAGCTCGTTCCAGGGTTTAGGGTCCTACAATGAGCAGTTCTTC. Translating it yields CASSSFQGLGSYNEQFF.

V and J are TRBV4-2 and TRBJ2-4, with D possibly TRBD2 on 6 matching bases. CDR1 is LGHNA, CDR2 YNFKEQ, per germline. The V end lost 0 bases, the J end lost 0 bases, and 15 bases lay between the germline ends. There are 18 residues in the CDR3. The CDR3, as DNA: TGTGCCAGCAGCCAAGATATCGGGCTAGCGTTAGCCAAAAACATTCAGTACTTC. Its translation is CASSQDIGLALAKNIQYF.

CDR3: CAISTRDANYNEQFF. CDR3 DNA: TGTGCCATCAGTACAAGGGACGCCAATTACAATGAGCAGTTCTTC. The V and J genes are TRBV10-3 and TRBJ2-1; D assignment may be TRBD1 or TRBD2 (5 bases each). CDR1 and CDR2 (germline): ENHRY, SYGVKD. The CDR3 runs to 15 residues. V was clipped by 5 bases and J by 4 bases, with 15 bases between them.

V usage is TRBV28 and J usage is TRBJ1-1; TRBD1 matches 9 bases. V trimming: 4 bases; J trimming: 1 base; junction bases outside the gene matches: 7. This CDR3 spans 16 amino acids. The germline gives CDR1 MDHEN, CDR2 SYDVKM. In nucleotides, the CDR3 is TGTGCCAGCAGTTCCCCTGCGGGACAGGGGAACACTGAAGCTTTCTTT. Protein product: CASSSPAGQGNTEAFF.

The chain links TRBV18 to TRBJ2-3, with 13 bases lining up with TRBD2. V trimming: 2 bases; J trimming: 4 bases; junction bases outside the gene matches: 6. The CDR3 totals 17 residues. Germline CDR1 is KGHSH and CDR2 is LQKENI. CDR3 sequence: CASSPLGTSGTSDTQYF. The DNA for the CDR3 is TGTGCCAGCTCACCATTAGGGACTAGCGGGACCTCAGATACGCAGTATTTT.

V is TRBV6-5 and J is TRBJ2-1; D is undetermined. Per the germline V gene, CDR1 is MNHEY and CDR2 is SVGAGI. The CDR3 sequence is 15 residues long. V lost 1 base and J lost 4, with 11 bases in between. The CDR3 DNA follows: TGTGCCAGCAGTTACTTTGAAACCCCATACAATGAGCAGTTCTTC. Amino acid sequence: CASSYFETPYNEQFF.

The V gene is TRBV4-1, the J gene TRBJ2-2; possible D gene TRBD1, 5 bases. Trimming removed 0 bases from V and 4 bases from J, with 12 bases in between. The V gene's germline CDR1 is MGHRA and CDR2 YSYEKL. This CDR3 contains 16 residues. The DNA for the CDR3 is TGCGCCAGCAGCCAAGAGCTGAACAGGTTCACCGGGGAGCTGTTTTTT. Protein sequence: CASSQELNRFTGELFF.

V is TRBV4-3 and J is TRBJ1-3; the D is unclear. The germline CDR1 and CDR2 sequences are LGHNA and YSLEER. The CDR3 sequence is 14 residues long. The V end was cut by 0 bases, the J end by 3 bases, with 6 bases between. CDR3 amino acids: CASSQEQRGNTIYF. The CDR3 DNA follows: TGCGCCAGCAGCCAAGAGCAGCGTGGAAACACCATATATTTT.

J is TRBJ2-7 and V is TRBV5-1; 12 bases fit TRBD1. The CDR3 runs to 21 residues. Germline assignment: CDR1 SGHRS and CDR2 YFSETQ. V dropped 2 bases and J dropped 3; count of bases not matched to a gene: 21. CDR3 DNA: TGCGCCAGCAGCTTCACCGGCCAACCGGGACAGGGGGCAGGACTCGGCTACGAGCAGTACTTC. It yields the protein CASSFTGQPGQGAGLGYEQYF.

V usage is TRBV11-2 and J usage is TRBJ2-7; D is tentatively TRBD1 or TRBD2 (5 bases each). Trimming left V 6 bases short and J 2 bases short, with 17 bases between. This CDR3 region has 15 residues. CDR1 is SGHAT and CDR2 is FQNNGV in the germline V gene. The CDR3 DNA sequence: TGTGCCAGCAGATTACCCGGGACCGGACCCTACGAGCAGTACTTC. It translates to CASRLPGTGPYEQYF.

J is TRBJ2-3 and V is TRBV29-1, with 13 bases matching TRBD2. Germline values: CDR1 SQVTM, CDR2 ANQGSEA. The CDR3 is 16 residues long. V shed 6 bases and J 7 bases; nucleotides not matched to a gene: 13. The CDR3 DNA reads as TGCAGCGTGGGGACTAGCGGGGTCCCCGGGCGGCATACGCAGTATTTT. Translating it yields CSVGTSGVPGRHTQYF.

V usage is TRBV7-9 and J usage is TRBJ2-5; D possibly corresponds to TRBD1 (6 bases). With 5 bases removed from V and 2 bases from J, the gap between germline ends came to 15 bases. Germline CDR1 is SEHNR and CDR2 is FQNEAQ (reference sequence). The CDR3 loop spans 15 amino acids. The CDR3 coding sequence is TGTGCCAGCAGCGGAGCCGGGACACCACAAGAGACCCAGTACTTC. It codes for CASSGAGTPQETQYF.

V gene TRBV7-6 combines with J gene TRBJ2-1; TRBD2 matches at 8 bases. V trimming: 1 base; J trimming: 3 bases; junction bases outside the gene matches: 5. The CDR3 is 16 residues long. CDR1 SGHVS and CDR2 FNYEAQ come from the germline V gene. CDR3 DNA: TGTGCCAGCAGCTTAGAATCGCTAGCGGGCTACAATGAGCAGTTCTTC. Translation: CASSLESLAGYNEQFF.

This clone has a single count. The chain joins TRBV27 to TRBJ2-5; D assignment may be TRBD1 or TRBD2 (5 bases each). This CDR3 has 15 residues. Germline assignment: CDR1 MNHEY and CDR2 SMNVEV (reference sequence). Trimming removed 4 bases from V and 1 base from J, with 13 bases in between. The DNA of the CDR3 is TGTGCCAGCAGTTCCGGGACCACGATCCAAGAGACCCAGTACTTC. This sequence encodes CASSSGTTIQETQYF.

Worth noting for this clone: At the DNA level, this CDR3 is encoded by other sequences in the same sample as well. The genes are TRBV9 and TRBJ2-7; D may correspond to TRBD1 or TRBD2 (5 bases each). Germline lookup yields CDR1 SGDLS and CDR2 YYNGEE. V lost 2 bases to trimming and J lost 3 bases, with 12 bases between them. The CDR3 runs to 14 residues. CDR3 in amino acids: CASSVEAGGYEQYF. Written as DNA, the CDR3 is TGTGCCAGCAGCGTCGAAGCTGGGGGCTACGAGCAGTACTTC.

J is TRBJ2-7 and V is TRBV5-1; 9 positions agree with TRBD2. V lost 6 bases to trimming and J lost 4 bases; unmatched junction nucleotides: 8. This CDR3 comprises 14 residues. Germline V gives CDR1 SGHRS, CDR2 YFSETQ. CDR3 bases: TGCGCCAGCACATTTAGCGGGAGTTCGTACGAGCAGTACTTC. This sequence encodes CASTFSGSSYEQYF.

The chain combines TRBV15 with TRBJ2-2, with 10 positions matching TRBD2. Unmatched junction bases numbered 11, after V lost 5 bases and J lost 5 bases. This CDR3 is built from 17 residues. Germline CDR1 is LNHNV and CDR2 is YYDKDF (reference sequence). CDR3 DNA: TGTGCCACCAGCGGGATAAGCGGGAGGGCCACGACCGGGGAGCTGTTTTTT. Protein product: CATSGISGRATTGELFF.

CDR3 DNA sequence: TGTGCCAGCATTTTCCCAGGGACCGGGGAGCTGTTTTTT. Protein: CASIFPGTGELFF. The chain employs TRBV6-5 and TRBJ2-2, with a weak D call TRBD1 (5 bases). Germline V gene lookup returns CDR1 MNHEY and CDR2 SVGAGI. The V and J ends lost 7 bases and 5 bases respectively, with 11 bases between them. There are 13 residues in the CDR3.

In regard to this clone: This CDR3 is also generated by other DNA sequences in the sample. The chain recombines TRBV6-5 with TRBJ2-3; maybe TRBD1 (6 bases). This CDR3 region has 14 residues. The V end was cut by 6 bases, the J end by 2 bases, with 12 bases between. Germline V gene lookup returns CDR1 MNHEY and CDR2 SVGAGI. DNA for the CDR3: TGTGCCAGCAGAACGACAGGATCCACAGATACGCAGTATTTT. Translation gives CASRTTGSTDTQYF.

The rearrangement links TRBV7-2 to TRBJ1-1; 8 bases agree with TRBD1. The CDR3 spans 15 residues. From germline, CDR1 is SGHTA and CDR2 FQGNSA. The junction had 5 bases not matched to a gene; V was cut back by 5 bases and J by 0 bases. CDR3 DNA: TGTGCCAGCAGCCGTCAGGGGGCCATGAACACTGAAGCTTTCTTT. Its translation: CASSRQGAMNTEAFF. Combining the CDR3 with reference TRBV7-2 and TRBJ1-1 gives the whole variable domain GAGVSQSPSNKVTEKGKDVELRCDPISGHTALYWYRQSLGQGLEFLIYFQGNSAPDKSGLPSDRFSAERTGGSVSTLTIQRTQQEDSAVYLCASSRQGAMNTEAFFGQGTRLTVV.